The 14 T cell receptor beta chains below come from one sample, sequenced in a study of identical twins. One entry per CDR3 protein, called by TCRdb with MiXCR from the 5' RACE reads. Of 700,000 or so distinct CDR3 sequences in the sample, about 9.4% are singletons; the top ten hold about 0.98%. These sequences were also reported in another study, on yellow fever vaccine responses in identical twins.

The sequenced sample was PBMCs. These receptor sequences come from a woman under 30 in good health.

At least ten counts were recorded for this clonotype. The gene calls are TRBV27 and TRBJ2-7, with 10 nucleotides matching TRBD2. This CDR3 has 13 residues. CDR1 and CDR2 (germline): MNHEY, SMNVEV (reference sequence). Trimming at V came to 6 bases and at J to 3 bases, leaving 2 bases not matched to a gene. This CDR3 reads CASRLAGDYEQYF. DNA of the CDR3: TGTGCCAGCAGGCTAGCGGGAGACTACGAGCAGTACTTC.

The chain links TRBV12-3 or TRBV12-4 to TRBJ2-7, with D possibly being TRBD1 (5 bases). The V end was cut by 6 bases, the J end by 4 bases, with 19 bases between. This CDR3 region has 15 residues. CDR3 amino acids: CASSRLGAAFYEQYF. The CDR3 DNA reads as TGTGCCAGCAGCCGATTAGGGGCCGCTTTTTACGAGCAGTACTTC.

This clonotype appeared a few times. This rearrangement joins TRBV9 to TRBJ2-2, with TRBD2 identical over 10 bases. The junction had 7 bases not matched to a gene; V was cut back by 0 bases and J by 8 bases. The length of the CDR3 is 16 residues. Germline V gene data show CDR1 as SGDLS and CDR2 as YYNGEE. The CDR3 sequence is CASSVGPSGGPGELFF. In DNA form, the CDR3 reads TGTGCCAGCAGCGTAGGGCCTAGCGGGGGCCCAGGGGAGCTGTTTTTT.

This clonotype was found a few times. The rearrangement uses TRBV7-9 and TRBJ2-3, with D unclear. CDR1 is SEHNR, CDR2 FQNEAQ, per germline (reference sequence). Trimming pared 2 bases from V and 6 bases from J, leaving 12 bases between. The CDR3 contains 14 residues. The CDR3 sequence: CASSLISAADTQYF. In nucleotides, the CDR3 is TGTGCCAGCAGCTTAATCAGCGCAGCGGATACGCAGTATTTT.

The J gene is TRBJ2-5, the V gene TRBV5-4, with 10 bases fitting TRBD2. The V gene's germline CDR1 is SGHNT and CDR2 YYREEE (reference sequence). CDR3 length: 15 residues. After removal of 1 base from V and 1 base from J, the junction contained 1 base not matched to a gene. The CDR3 is CASSLRTSGQETQYF. DNA of the CDR3: TGTGCCAGCAGCTTGAGGACTAGCGGCCAAGAGACCCAGTACTTC.

The chain carries TRBV5-6 and TRBJ2-5, with TRBD1 matching 8 bases. CDR3 length equals 15 residues. Unmatched junction bases numbered 9, after V lost 4 bases and J lost 4 bases. Germline CDR1 reads SGHDT; CDR2 reads YYEEEE. The CDR3 DNA follows: TGTGCCAGCAGCAAAACACAGGGGGGCGGAGAGACCCAGTACTTC. Amino acid sequence: CASSKTQGGGETQYF.

As for this clonotype: This may be a read error, as it is one base from a much larger clone. This chain connects TRBV6-2 or TRBV6-3 to TRBJ2-7, with D perhaps TRBD1 (6 bases). Trimming removed 0 bases from V and 2 bases from J, with 11 bases in between. The CDR3 spans 15 residues. Per the germline V gene, CDR1 is MNHEY and CDR2 is SVGEGT. CDR3 nucleotides: TGTGCCAGCAGTTACTCACAGGGTGGGCCCTACGAGCAGTACTTC. Encoded protein: CASSYSQGGPYEQYF.

A few counts support this clonotype. The chain joins TRBV30 to TRBJ2-1; a possible D gene is TRBD1 (6 bases). V gave up 3 bases and J gave up 8 bases, with 23 bases separating them. The germline V gene encodes CDR1 GTSNPN and CDR2 SVGIG (reference sequence). CDR3 length: 16 residues. The CDR3 nucleotides read TGTGCCTGGAGAGGGACACCCGGTCAGTTTGTCTATGAGCAGTTCTTC. Protein: CAWRGTPGQFVYEQFF.

V and J are TRBV28 and TRBJ2-3; 7 bases line up with TRBD2. The CDR3 spans 17 residues. Germline trimming cut 4 bases from V and 0 bases from J; bases unmatched to any gene: 10. Germline values: CDR1 MDHEN, CDR2 SYDVKM. The CDR3 is CASSSGGPPSSTDTQYF. The CDR3 DNA sequence: TGTGCCAGCAGTTCGGGAGGACCGCCCTCTAGCACAGATACGCAGTATTTT.

The rearrangement links TRBV6-1 to TRBJ2-3, with 10 positions matching TRBD2. V dropped 6 bases and J dropped 7; count of bases not matched to a gene: 16. The CDR3 length is 17 residues. Looked up from germline, CDR1 is MNHNS and CDR2 is SASEGT. The CDR3 sequence: CASSPVVAVAGGNTQYF. CDR3 bases: TGTGCCAGCAGCCCCGTGGTAGCAGTAGCGGGAGGTAATACGCAGTATTTT.

This clonotype was counted at least ten times. The rearrangement joins TRBV6-1 to TRBJ2-7; TRBD1 might be the D (5 bases). This CDR3 spans 14 amino acids. Germline lookup yields CDR1 MNHNS and CDR2 SASEGT. Trimming removed 8 bases at V and 5 bases at J, with 19 bases between. The CDR3: CASSPSRVLHEQYF. Written as DNA, the CDR3 is TGTGCCAGCTCACCCTCCAGGGTGCTCCACGAGCAGTACTTC.

The gene calls are TRBV24-1 and TRBJ2-2; the D gene is possibly TRBD2 (6 bases). Between the trimmed V and J ends, which lost 6 bases and 4 bases, there was a span of 14 bases. The V gene's germline CDR1 is KGHDR and CDR2 SFDVKD. The CDR3 runs to 15 residues. CDR3 sequence reads: CATSRRDFSTGELFF. DNA of the CDR3: TGTGCCACCAGTCGACGGGACTTCTCCACCGGGGAGCTGTTTTTT.

This clonotype was counted only a few times. This chain connects TRBV27 to TRBJ2-7; the D gene could be TRBD1 or TRBD2 (5 bases each). The CDR3 is 15 residues long. V was shortened by 1 base and J by 2 bases, with 12 bases between the two germline ends. From germline, CDR1 is MNHEY and CDR2 SMNVEV (reference sequence). CDR3 residues: CASSLFAGAPYEQYF. The CDR3, as DNA: TGTGCCAGCAGTTTATTTGCCGGGGCCCCCTACGAGCAGTACTTC.

The table lists this clonotype with many counts. The chain carries TRBV10-3 and TRBJ1-2; no definite D call. Deletions cut 4 bases from V and 6 bases from J, with 12 bases between. The length of the CDR3 is 13 residues. Germline CDR1 is ENHRY and CDR2 is SYGVKD. CDR3 residues: CAISAPNGNGYTF. The DNA of the CDR3 is TGTGCCATCAGTGCCCCCAACGGGAATGGCTACACCTTC.